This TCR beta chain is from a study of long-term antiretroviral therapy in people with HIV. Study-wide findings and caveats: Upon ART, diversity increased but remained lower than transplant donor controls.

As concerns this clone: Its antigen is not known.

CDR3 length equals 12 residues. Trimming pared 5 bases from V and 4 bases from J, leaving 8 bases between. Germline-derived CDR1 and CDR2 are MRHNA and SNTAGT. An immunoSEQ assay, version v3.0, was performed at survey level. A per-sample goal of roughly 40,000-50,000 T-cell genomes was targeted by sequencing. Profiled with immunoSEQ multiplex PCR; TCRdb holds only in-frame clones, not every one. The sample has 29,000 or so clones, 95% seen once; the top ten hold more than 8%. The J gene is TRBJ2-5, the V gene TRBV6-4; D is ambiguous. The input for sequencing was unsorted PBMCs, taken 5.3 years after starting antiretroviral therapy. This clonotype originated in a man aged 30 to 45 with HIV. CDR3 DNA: TGTGCCAGCAGTCATCCGGGAGAGACCCAGTACTTC. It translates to CASSHPGETQYF.